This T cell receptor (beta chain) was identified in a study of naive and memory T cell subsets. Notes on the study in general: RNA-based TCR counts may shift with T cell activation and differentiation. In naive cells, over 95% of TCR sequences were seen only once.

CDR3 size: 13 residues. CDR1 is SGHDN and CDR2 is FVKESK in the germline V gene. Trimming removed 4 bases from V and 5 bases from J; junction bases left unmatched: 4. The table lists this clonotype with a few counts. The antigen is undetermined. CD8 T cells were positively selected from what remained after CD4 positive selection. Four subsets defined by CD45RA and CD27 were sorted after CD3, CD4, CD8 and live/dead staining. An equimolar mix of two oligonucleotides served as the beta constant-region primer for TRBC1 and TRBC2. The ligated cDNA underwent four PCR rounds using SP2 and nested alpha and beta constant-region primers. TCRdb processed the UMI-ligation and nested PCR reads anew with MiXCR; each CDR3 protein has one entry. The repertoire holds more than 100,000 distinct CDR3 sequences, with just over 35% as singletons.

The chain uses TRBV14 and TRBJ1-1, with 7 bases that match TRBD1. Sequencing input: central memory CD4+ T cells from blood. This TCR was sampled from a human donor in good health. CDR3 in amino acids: CASSRTQGTEAFF. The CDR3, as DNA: TGTGCCAGCAGCCGAACACAGGGGACTGAAGCTTTCTTT.